The present TCR beta chain was sequenced within a study of shared clonotypes between healthy human individuals. On the study more broadly: The donor group consisted of a couple of women and three men, aged 18 to 49. Each donor contributed plates that comprised three CD4 naive, three CD4 memory, two CD8 naive and one CD8 memory. Study conclusions and caveats: In contrast to clonotypes shared by all four donors, non-shared clonotypes had lower generation probabilities.

V dropped 2 bases and J dropped 5; count of bases not matched to a gene: 4. CDR1 MGHRA and CDR2 YSYEKL come from the germline V gene. The CDR3 consists of 15 residues. Turning to this clone: Its matching antigen is unknown.

For every subset, genomic DNA was evenly distributed across several immunoSEQ plates. Sequencing was performed with immunoSEQ multiplex PCR; in TCRdb, only in-frame clones are kept and a portion is missing. The sample carries around 2.5 million clones, roughly 93% recorded once. The sequence was collected from a man between 18 and 29 years old in good health. Some clones in this sample may be carry-over from other donors' samples. The V and J genes are TRBV4-1 and TRBJ2-3; TRBD2 matches 10 bases. The sequenced sample was naive CD4+ T cells from PBMCs. The subset was: CD45RA+ positively selected. The CDR3 nucleotides are TGCGCCAGCAGCCAACTAGCGGGAGAGGTAGATACGCAGTATTTT. Translation: CASSQLAGEVDTQYF.